The rows below give T cell receptor beta chains drawn from one sample of a study of human versus mouse CDR3 diversity and MHC coevolution. Clones were read by immunoSEQ multiplex PCR, and TCRdb kept only the in-frame ones, dropping some. Of roughly 86,000 clones in the sample, roughly 93% were seen once. Sequenced material: naive CD4+ T cells from blood. Receptor source: a person aged 30-69 years in good health. The CDR3 runs from the conserved cysteine through the conserved F or W. D genes are given only for firm matches.

CDR3 DNA	CDR3 protein	J gene	V gene	D gene	CDR3 length
TGTGCCAGCACACTAGCGGGAGGAAGGGATACGCAGTATTTT	CASTLAGGRDTQYF	TRBJ2-3	TRBV7-9	TRBD2	14
TGTGCCAGCAGCTTAGTGGGGCATGAAGCTTTCTTT	CASSLVGHEAFF	TRBJ1-1	TRBV11-2	NA	12
TGTGCCAGCAGCTCACCGGGAAGGAGTTATGAGCAGTTCTTC	CASSSPGRSYEQFF	TRBJ2-1	TRBV7-3	NA	14
TGTGCCAGCTCACCAGGAGGAACCTCCTACAATGAGCAGTTCTTC	CASSPGGTSYNEQFF	TRBJ2-1	TRBV18	NA	15
TGTGCCTGGAGTAAGAGGGAACGAGCCAAAAACATTCAGTACTTC	CAWSKRERAKNIQYF	TRBJ2-4	TRBV30	NA	15
TGTGCCACCCAAACCTCGAGGGGACAGGGTAACACCGGGGAGCTGTTTTTT	CATQTSRGQGNTGELFF	TRBJ2-2	TRBV25-1	TRBD1	17
TGCGCCAGCCGGGACAGGGGTAAGGTGGCTGGGGCCAACGTCCTGACTTTC	CASRDRGKVAGANVLTF	TRBJ2-6	TRBV10-1	TRBD1	17
TGTGCCAGCAGTTTATCCACGGGGGGGGCAGGCGGCTACACCTTC	CASSLSTGGAGGYTF	TRBJ1-2	TRBV28	NA	15
TGCAGCGTTGAAGGACAGGGGGCCCTTTATGGCTACACCTTC	CSVEGQGALYGYTF	TRBJ1-2	TRBV29-1	TRBD1	14
TGTGCCAGCACCATAGCAGATACGCAGTATTTT	CASTIADTQYF	TRBJ2-3	TRBV6-6	NA	11
TGTGCCAGCAGCTTGTTGGGGCTAGCGGACAATGAGCAGTTCTTC	CASSLLGLADNEQFF	TRBJ2-1	TRBV5-4	TRBD2	15
TGCAGCATCCGTTCGGTGAACACTGAAGCTTTCTTT	CSIRSVNTEAFF	TRBJ1-1	TRBV29-1	NA	12